This TCR beta chain was sequenced in a study of T cell changes during pregnancy in multiple sclerosis. CDR1 LNHDA and CDR2 SQIVND come from the germline V gene (reference sequence). V lost 4 bases and J 7 bases, leaving 14 bases between the germline ends. There are 14 residues in the CDR3. The repertoire was sequenced with immunoSEQ multiplex PCR; TCRdb's copy has only in-frame clones and lacks some. Here the sample spans around 50,000 clones, 93% being singletons. This TCR derives from a female donor with multiple sclerosis, enrolled in a pregnancy study. This rearrangement joins TRBV19 to TRBJ1-5, with D possibly TRBD1 on 6 matching bases. The source was CD8+ T cells from peripheral blood mononuclear cells, collected in the second trimester of pregnancy. The DNA of the CDR3 is TGTGCCAGTAGTAGCGGGGGCGTATGGCAGCCCCAGCATTTT. Its translation is CASSSGGVWQPQHF.